This TCR beta chain was identified in a study of T cell responses to AZD1222 COVID-19 vaccine. V was shortened by 6 bases and J by 3 bases, with 13 bases between the two germline ends. The CDR3 is 14 amino acids. Germline values: CDR1 SGHDT, CDR2 YYEEEE. Only in-frame clones appear in the TCRdb table, and some are missing; sequencing was by immunoSEQ multiplex PCR. The sample has about 150,000 clones; approximately 90% are singletons. The rearrangement uses TRBV5-6 and TRBJ1-5; a possible D gene is TRBD1 (5 bases). The sample here was peripheral blood, taken on day 0 of AZD1222 vaccination. The TCR comes from an adult in good health. CDR3 residues: CASTLGGANQPQHF. In nucleotides, the CDR3 is TGTGCCAGCACCCTGGGAGGGGCCAATCAGCCCCAGCATTTT.